One and the same sample provided the 20 T cell receptor beta chains below, sequenced in a study of blood T cell repertoires in COVID-19. Data came from immunoSEQ multiplex PCR; TCRdb stores just in-frame clones and leaves some out. Here the sample spans about 480,000 clones, approximately 91% being singletons. Input material: peripheral blood. These receptors came from a woman aged 45-59 years with COVID-19, enrolled during active disease.

This chain uses TRBV2 with TRBJ1-4; D not certain. CDR1 and CDR2 from the germline V gene are SNHLY and FYNNEI. The CDR3 is made up of 14 amino acids. V was shortened by 4 bases and J by 4 bases, with 10 bases between the two germline ends. The CDR3 sequence: CASSVQRLNEKLFF. CDR3 DNA: TGTGCCAGCAGTGTCCAGAGACTTAATGAAAAACTGTTTTTT.

The rearrangement joins TRBV19 to TRBJ1-1; D gene unclear. CDR1 is LNHDA, CDR2 SQIVND, per germline (reference sequence). The CDR3 sequence is 13 residues long. The V end was cut by 6 bases, the J end by 6 bases, with 14 bases between. The CDR3: CASRADGGPEAFF. In DNA form, the CDR3 reads TGTGCCAGTAGAGCCGATGGAGGTCCTGAAGCTTTCTTT. Supplemented by reference TRBV19 and TRBJ1-1, the full variable domain reads DGGITQSPKYLFRKEGQNVTLSCEQNLNHDAMYWYRQDPGQGLRLIYYSQIVNDFQKGDIAEGYSVSREKKESFPLTVTSAQKNPTAFYLCASRADGGPEAFFGQGTRLTVV.

The chain couples TRBV7-3 to TRBJ2-1; 8 positions agree with TRBD2. Trimming took 0 bases from V and 7 from J; bases not matched to a gene: 11. The CDR3 extends over 17 amino acids. Germline V gene sequence: CDR1 SGHTA, CDR2 FQGTGA. The CDR3 DNA reads TGTGCCAGCAGCTTAACCACCCCCCGCGGGGGGTATAATGAGCAGTTCTTC. It is translated as CASSLTTPRGGYNEQFF. Drawing the rest from reference TRBV7-3 and TRBJ2-1, the complete variable domain is GAGVSQTPSNKVTEKGKYVELRCDPISGHTALYWYRQSLGQGPEFLIYFQGTGAADDSGLPNDRFFAVRPEGSVSTLKIQRTERGDSAVYLCASSLTTPRGGYNEQFFGPGTRLTVL.

The rearrangement joins TRBV13 to TRBJ2-5; 9 bases align to TRBD1. Germline CDR1 is PRHDT and CDR2 is FYEKMQ (reference sequence). V lost 5 bases, J lost 1 base, and 8 bases stayed unmatched. The CDR3 extends over 16 amino acids. The CDR3 here is CASSPPGQGPQETQYF. The CDR3, as DNA: TGTGCCAGCAGCCCCCCCGGACAGGGGCCCCAAGAGACCCAGTACTTC.

CDR3 loop: CSVRQGRDTEAFF. The CDR3 DNA sequence: TGCAGCGTCAGACAGGGACGGGACACTGAAGCTTTCTTT. The chain employs TRBV29-1 and TRBJ1-1; 7 bases are a match to TRBD1. CDR1 SQVTM and CDR2 ANQGSEA come from the germline V gene. CDR3 length: 13 amino acids. V shed 6 bases and J 3 bases; nucleotides not matched to a gene: 7.

The chain links TRBV7-9 to TRBJ2-2, with a possible D match to TRBD2 (6 bases). V shed 6 bases and J shed 5 bases, with 13 bases lying between them. Germline V gives CDR1 SEHNR, CDR2 FQNEAQ (reference sequence). This CDR3 has 14 residues. CDR3 DNA sequence: TGTGCCAGCAGGCCGGGACTCCAGACCGGGGAGCTGTTTTTT. Translated: CASRPGLQTGELFF. Using reference TRBV7-9 and TRBJ2-2 for the parts outside the CDR3, the full variable domain is DTGVSQNPRHKITKRGQNVTFRCDPISEHNRLYWYRQTLGQGPEFLTYFQNEAQLEKSRLLSDRFSAERPKGSFSTLEIQRTEQGDSAMYLCASRPGLQTGELFFGEGSRLTVL.

The chain couples TRBV29-1 to TRBJ1-5; 9 bases match TRBD1. V lost 4 bases, J lost 5 bases, and 3 bases stayed unmatched. This CDR3 comprises 13 residues. Germline CDR1 SQVTM, CDR2 ANQGSEA. CDR3 residues: CSVGDRDDQPQHF. CDR3 nucleotide sequence: TGCAGCGTTGGGGACAGGGATGATCAGCCCCAGCATTTT.

This chain links TRBV2 with TRBJ2-2, with a possible D match to TRBD2 (6 bases). This CDR3 is 15 amino acids long. The V and J ends lost 9 bases and 3 bases respectively, with 17 bases between them. The germline V gene has CDR1 SNHLY and CDR2 FYNNEI. The CDR3 coding sequence is TGTGCCAGGGGAGGAGGAGGCTCGGACACCGGGGAGCTGTTTTTT. Its translation: CARGGGGSDTGELFF.

The chain recombines TRBV7-9 with TRBJ2-3; a possible D gene is TRBD1 (6 bases). CDR1 and CDR2 (germline): SEHNR, FQNEAQ (reference sequence). Trimming pared 2 bases from V and 4 bases from J, leaving 13 bases between. There are 15 residues in the CDR3. The DNA of the CDR3 is TGTGCCAGCAGCTTATTGGCACAGGGCGCAGATACGCAGTATTTT. Its protein product is CASSLLAQGADTQYF.

The rearrangement uses TRBV4-2 and TRBJ2-7; D is undetermined. This CDR3 spans 16 amino acids. Trimming left V 0 bases short and J 0 bases short, with 12 bases between. Germline V gene lookup returns CDR1 LGHNA and CDR2 YNFKEQ. The CDR3 region has the DNA TGTGCCAGCAGCCAAGATCCCCCCGAGAGCTCCTACGAGCAGTACTTC. It is translated as CASSQDPPESSYEQYF.

The CDR3 DNA follows: TGTGCCAGCAGCTGGGCCAGGAACTACCAAGAGACCCAGTACTTC. Its translation is CASSWARNYQETQYF. The chain joins TRBV11-2 to TRBJ2-5; D ambiguous. This CDR3 has 15 amino acids. Trimming removed 4 bases at V and 0 bases at J, with 12 bases between. Germline lookup yields CDR1 SGHAT and CDR2 FQNNGV.

This chain uses TRBV30 with TRBJ1-1; D is possibly TRBD1 (6 bases). The CDR3 sequence is 13 residues long. Trimming removed 2 bases from V and 4 bases from J, with 11 bases in between. CDR1 GTSNPN and CDR2 SVGIG come from the germline V gene (reference sequence). As DNA, the CDR3 is TGTGCCTGGAGTACAGGGACGGGCACTGAAGCTTTCTTT. Translation: CAWSTGTGTEAFF.

The genes are TRBV30 and TRBJ1-6; D is ambiguous. The CDR3 runs to 13 residues. Germline lookup yields CDR1 GTSNPN and CDR2 SVGIG (reference sequence). The ends were cut back, 0 bases at V and 10 bases at J, with 10 bases in the middle. The chain's CDR3 is CAWSVQEDSPLHF. CDR3 bases: TGTGCCTGGAGTGTTCAGGAGGACTCACCCCTCCACTTT.

The chain recombines TRBV30 with TRBJ1-5, with D unclear. Germline loops: CDR1 GTSNPN, CDR2 SVGIG (reference sequence). This CDR3 is 14 amino acids long. V was shortened by 0 bases and J by 3 bases, with 9 bases between the two germline ends. The CDR3 region is CAWSVPGFNQPQHF. Here the CDR3 DNA reads TGTGCCTGGAGTGTACCAGGATTCAATCAGCCCCAGCATTTT.

The chain is built from TRBV6-5 and TRBJ1-4; D gene unclear. Germline V gene lookup returns CDR1 MNHEY and CDR2 SVGAGI. With 2 bases removed from V and 11 bases from J, the gap between germline ends came to 15 bases. CDR3 length: 14 residues. In DNA form, the CDR3 reads TGTGCCAGCAGTTACGAAGGAAGACGGAGGAAACTGTTTTTT. Translating gives CASSYEGRRRKLFF.

This clone showed up just a few times. The genes are TRBV10-3 and TRBJ1-5; 7 nucleotides agree with TRBD1. Germline loops: CDR1 ENHRY, CDR2 SYGVKD. The CDR3 has 13 amino acids. With 7 bases clipped from V and 10 bases from J, the junction kept 10 bases outside the gene matches. The CDR3 sequence: CAITDRADRPQHF. CDR3 bases: TGTGCCATCACTGACAGGGCTGATCGACCCCAGCATTTT.

The V call is TRBV7-3, the J call TRBJ2-3; D may be TRBD1 (5 bases). Germline V gene lookup returns CDR1 SGHTA and CDR2 FQGTGA. The CDR3 runs 14 residues. Trimming removed 0 bases at V and 6 bases at J, with 10 bases between. The CDR3 nucleotides are TGTGCCAGCAGCTTAACGTCAGGGTGGGATACGCAGTATTTT. Protein sequence: CASSLTSGWDTQYF.

The chain uses TRBV3-1 (or the pseudogene TRBV3-2) and TRBJ2-7; D is perhaps TRBD1 (5 bases). Germline lookup yields CDR1 LGHDT and CDR2 YNNKEL (reference sequence). Trimming pared 0 bases from V and 1 base from J, leaving 10 bases between. This CDR3 contains 15 residues. CDR3 in DNA: TGTGCCAGCAGCCAAGAGCGCGCAGGGTCCTACGAGCAGTACTTC. This translates into CASSQERAGSYEQYF.

The table lists this clone with a count of one. V usage is TRBV2 and J usage is TRBJ2-2; 7 bases match TRBD1. The V gene's germline CDR1 is SNHLY and CDR2 FYNNEI. The J segment lost 5 bases and the V segment lost 1 base, leaving 7 bases of the junction unmatched. This CDR3 comprises 16 residues. The CDR3 is CASSEGQGVWTGELFF. The CDR3 coding sequence is TGTGCCAGCAGTGAAGGGCAGGGGGTATGGACCGGGGAGCTGTTTTTT.

CDR3 in amino acids: CASGLVPRANTEAFF. The CDR3 DNA reads as TGTGCTAGTGGTTTGGTCCCCAGGGCGAACACTGAAGCTTTCTTT. This chain joins TRBV12-5 and TRBJ1-1, with D maybe TRBD1 (5 bases). The V and J ends lost 0 bases and 1 base respectively, with 9 bases between them. The V gene's germline CDR1 is LGHNT and CDR2 FRNRAP. The CDR3 is 15 residues long.